This TCR beta chain was obtained from a study of blood T cell repertoires in COVID-19. The V gene's germline CDR1 is ENHRY and CDR2 SYGVKD. The CDR3 totals 13 residues. V lost 3 bases, J lost 12 bases, and 15 bases lay in between. The assay was immunoSEQ multiplex PCR, and TCRdb's table has in-frame clones only and misses some. The sample contains some 120,000 clones, 65% to 90% of which appear only once. The specimen sequenced was peripheral blood. The sequence came from a man older than 75 with active or convalescent COVID-19. This rearrangement joins TRBV10-3 to TRBJ2-1, with a possible D match to TRBD2 (5 bases). The chain's CDR3 is CAISDGDLAGQFF. The DNA for the CDR3 is TGTGCCATCAGTGATGGTGACTTGGCGGGGCAGTTCTTC.